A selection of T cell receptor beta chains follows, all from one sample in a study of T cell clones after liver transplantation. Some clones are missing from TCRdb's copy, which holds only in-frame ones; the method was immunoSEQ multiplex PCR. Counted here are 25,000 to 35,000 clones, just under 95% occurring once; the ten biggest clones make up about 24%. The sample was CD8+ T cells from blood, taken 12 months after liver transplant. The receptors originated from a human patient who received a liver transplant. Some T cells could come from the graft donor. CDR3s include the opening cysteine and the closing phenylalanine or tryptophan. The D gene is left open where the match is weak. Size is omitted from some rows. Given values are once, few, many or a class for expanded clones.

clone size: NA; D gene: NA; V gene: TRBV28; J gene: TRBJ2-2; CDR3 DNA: TGTGCCAGCACCCTATCCGCGGGGCCGAGACCCTACACCGGGGAGCTGTTTTTT; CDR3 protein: CASTLSAGPRPYTGELFF
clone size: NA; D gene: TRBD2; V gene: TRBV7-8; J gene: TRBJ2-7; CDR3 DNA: TGTGCCAGCAGCTGGGGACTAGCGGGAGAAGTACCCTACGAGCAGTACTTC; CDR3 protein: CASSWGLAGEVPYEQYF
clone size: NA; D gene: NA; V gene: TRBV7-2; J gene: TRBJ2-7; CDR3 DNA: TGTGCCAGCAGCTTACAGGAATCCTACGAGCAGTACTTC; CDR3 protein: CASSLQESYEQYF
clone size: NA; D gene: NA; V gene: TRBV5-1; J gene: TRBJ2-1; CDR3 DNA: TGCGCCAGCAGCTTGGTAGGAGGAAATGAGCAGTTCTTC; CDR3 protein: CASSLVGGNEQFF
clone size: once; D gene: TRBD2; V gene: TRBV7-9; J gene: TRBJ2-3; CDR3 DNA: TGTGCCAGCAGCACCCTAGCGGGAGGGCCCACAGATACGCAGTATTTT; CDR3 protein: CASSTLAGGPTDTQYF
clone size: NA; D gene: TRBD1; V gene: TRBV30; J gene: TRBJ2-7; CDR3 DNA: TGTGCCTGGAGCCTCAGGGGGCCGGGTGGCGAGCAGTACTTC; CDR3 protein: CAWSLRGPGGEQYF
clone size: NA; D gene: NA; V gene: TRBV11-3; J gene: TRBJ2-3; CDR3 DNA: TGTGCCAGCAGCTTAGACGCCATCTCTATAACAGATACGCAGTATTTT; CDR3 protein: CASSLDAISITDTQYF
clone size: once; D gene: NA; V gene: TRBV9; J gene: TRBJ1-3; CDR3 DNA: TGTGCCAGCAGCCTCCGGACCGGGGGTGGAAACACCATATATTTT; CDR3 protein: CASSLRTGGGNTIYF
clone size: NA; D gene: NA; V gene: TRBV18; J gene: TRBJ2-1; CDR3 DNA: TGTGCCAGCTCACCAAGGGGCGGGGATTACAATGAGCAGTTCTTC; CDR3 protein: CASSPRGGDYNEQFF
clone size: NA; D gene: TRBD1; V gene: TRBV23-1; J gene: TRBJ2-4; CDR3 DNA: TGCGCCAGCCTTCCGGGGACAGGGGTAGCCAAAAACATTCAGTACTTC; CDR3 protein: CASLPGTGVAKNIQYF
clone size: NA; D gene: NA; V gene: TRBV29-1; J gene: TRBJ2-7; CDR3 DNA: TGCAGCGTTGTGGTGGGGCCTGCCTACGAGCAGTACTTC; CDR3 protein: CSVVVGPAYEQYF
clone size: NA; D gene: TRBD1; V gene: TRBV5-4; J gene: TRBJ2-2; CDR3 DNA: TGTGCCAGCGGGACAGGGAGTACCGGGGAGCTGTTTTTT; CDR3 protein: CASGTGSTGELFF
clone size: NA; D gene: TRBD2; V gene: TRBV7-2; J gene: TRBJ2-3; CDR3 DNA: TGTGCCAGCAGCTACACCGGCTCTTTTGCTAGCGGGATCACAGATACGCAGTATTTT; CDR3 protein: CASSYTGSFASGITDTQYF
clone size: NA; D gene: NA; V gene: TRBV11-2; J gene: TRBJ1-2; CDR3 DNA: TGTGCCAGCAGCTTAGAGGGGCCGCTCCATGGCTACACCTTC; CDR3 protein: CASSLEGPLHGYTF
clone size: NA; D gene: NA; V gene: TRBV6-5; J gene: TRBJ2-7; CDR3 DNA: TGTGCCAGCAGCCACACCGGGGACATCTCCTACGAGCAGTACTTC; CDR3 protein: CASSHTGDISYEQYF
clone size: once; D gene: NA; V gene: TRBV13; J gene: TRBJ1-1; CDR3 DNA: TGTGCCAGCGGCCCTGGGGGGGCTACTGAAGCTTTCTTT; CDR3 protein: CASGPGGATEAFF
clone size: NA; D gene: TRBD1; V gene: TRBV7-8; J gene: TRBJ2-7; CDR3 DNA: TGTGCCAGCAGCTTAGCACAGGGGTTCTACGAGCAGTACTTC; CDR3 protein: CASSLAQGFYEQYF
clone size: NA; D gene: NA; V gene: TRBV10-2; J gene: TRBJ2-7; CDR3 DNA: TGCGCCAGCAGTGAGGACGGCTACGAGCAGTACTTC; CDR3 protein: CASSEDGYEQYF
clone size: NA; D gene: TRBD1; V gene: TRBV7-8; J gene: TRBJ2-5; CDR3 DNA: TGTGCCAGCAGCGGACGGGACAGGGGATACCAAGAGACCCAGTACTTC; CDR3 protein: CASSGRDRGYQETQYF
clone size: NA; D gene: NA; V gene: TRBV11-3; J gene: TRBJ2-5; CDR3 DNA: TGTGCCAGCAGCTCCGGAAGCGTGGAGACCCAGTACTTC; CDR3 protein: CASSSGSVETQYF
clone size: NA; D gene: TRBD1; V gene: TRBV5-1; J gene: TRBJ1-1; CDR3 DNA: TGCGCCAGCAGCCGAAGTGGACAGGCGCATTTGAACACTGAAGCTTTCTTT; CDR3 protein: CASSRSGQAHLNTEAFF
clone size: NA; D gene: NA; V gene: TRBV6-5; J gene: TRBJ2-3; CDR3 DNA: TGTGCCAGCAGTTACGTTCCGGGAGTGACAGATACGCAGTATTTT; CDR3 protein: CASSYVPGVTDTQYF
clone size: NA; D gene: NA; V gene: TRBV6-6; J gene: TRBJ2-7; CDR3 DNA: TGTGCCAGCAGTCAGACAGTCGAGCAGTACTTC; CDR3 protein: CASSQTVEQYF
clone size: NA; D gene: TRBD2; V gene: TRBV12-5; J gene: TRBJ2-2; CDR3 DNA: TGTGCTAGTGGTCCGGGACTAGCGGGAGTAGCCGGGGAGCTGTTTTTT; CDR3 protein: CASGPGLAGVAGELFF
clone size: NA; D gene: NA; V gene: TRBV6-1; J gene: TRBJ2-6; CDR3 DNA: TGTGCCAGCAGTGTGGGTTGGGGGTTCTCTGGGGCCAACGTCCTGACTTTC; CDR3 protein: CASSVGWGFSGANVLTF
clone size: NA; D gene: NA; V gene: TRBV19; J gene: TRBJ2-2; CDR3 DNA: TGTGCCAGTAGTGCCAGGGACTTCTGGGGGGCCGGGGAGCTGTTTTTT; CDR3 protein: CASSARDFWGAGELFF
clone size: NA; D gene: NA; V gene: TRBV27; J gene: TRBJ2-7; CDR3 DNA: TGTGCCAGCAGTCCCGGACGGAGCTACGAGCAGTACTTC; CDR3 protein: CASSPGRSYEQYF
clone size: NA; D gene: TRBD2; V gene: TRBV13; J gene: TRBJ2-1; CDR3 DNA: TGTGCCAGCAGCTTAGAACTAGCGGGAGGGCCGGACTACAATGAGCAGTTCTTC; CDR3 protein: CASSLELAGGPDYNEQFF
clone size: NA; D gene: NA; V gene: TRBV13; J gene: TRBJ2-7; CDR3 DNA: TGTGCCAGCAGCCCGGGGGGCTCAGGTTACGAGCAGTACTTC; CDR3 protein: CASSPGGSGYEQYF
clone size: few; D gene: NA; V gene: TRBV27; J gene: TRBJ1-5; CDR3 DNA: TGTGCCAGCAGTCCCTCGAGTAGCAATCAGCCCCAGCATTTT; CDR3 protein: CASSPSSSNQPQHF
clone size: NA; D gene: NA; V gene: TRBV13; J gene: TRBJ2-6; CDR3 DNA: TGTGCCAGCAGCTCCCTAGACGGGGGCTCTGGGGCCAACGTCCTGACTTTC; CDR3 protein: CASSSLDGGSGANVLTF
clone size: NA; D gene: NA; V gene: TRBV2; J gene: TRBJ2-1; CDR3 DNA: TGTGCCAGTAGGCGGGCGGGCGAAAACAATGAGCAGTTCTTC; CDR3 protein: CASRRAGENNEQFF
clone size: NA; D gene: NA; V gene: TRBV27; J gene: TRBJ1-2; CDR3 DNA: TGTGCCAGCAGTCCAGGGAGCCCCCTTGGCTACACCTTC; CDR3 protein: CASSPGSPLGYTF
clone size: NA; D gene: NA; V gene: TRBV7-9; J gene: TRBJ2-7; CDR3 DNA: TGTGCCAGCAGCCACTGGCTAGGGCGGGATCTCGAGCAGTACTTC; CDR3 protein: CASSHWLGRDLEQYF
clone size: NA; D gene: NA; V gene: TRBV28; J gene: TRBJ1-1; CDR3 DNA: TGTGCCAGCACTTTGAGGGAGACTGAAGCTTTCTTT; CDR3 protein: CASTLRETEAFF
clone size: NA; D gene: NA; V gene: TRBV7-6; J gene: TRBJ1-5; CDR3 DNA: TGTGCCAGCAGCTTAGGGGGTTATAGCAATCAGCCCCAGCATTTT; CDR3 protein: CASSLGGYSNQPQHF
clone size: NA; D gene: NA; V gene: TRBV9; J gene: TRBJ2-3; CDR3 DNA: TGTGCCAGCAGCGACCAAGGCGAGCCCCATATAGATACGCAGTATTTT; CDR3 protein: CASSDQGEPHIDTQYF
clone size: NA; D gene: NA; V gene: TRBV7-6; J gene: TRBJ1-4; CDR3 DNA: TGTGCCAGCAGCTCCACGGCTGGACAGAGAAATGAAAAACTGTTTTTT; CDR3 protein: CASSSTAGQRNEKLFF
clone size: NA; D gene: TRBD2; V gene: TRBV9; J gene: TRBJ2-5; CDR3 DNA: TGTGCCAGCAGCCACGGGACTAGCGGGAGCCAAGAGACCCAGTACTTC; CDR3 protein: CASSHGTSGSQETQYF
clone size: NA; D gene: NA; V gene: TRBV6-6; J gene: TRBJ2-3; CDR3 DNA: TGTGCCAGCAGTTACTCACGGGGCACAGATACGCAGTATTTT; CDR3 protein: CASSYSRGTDTQYF
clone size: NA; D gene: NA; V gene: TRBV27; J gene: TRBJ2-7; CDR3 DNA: TGTGCCAGCAGCCTAGGGGCCCTGTACTACGAGCAGTACTTC; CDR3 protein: CASSLGALYYEQYF
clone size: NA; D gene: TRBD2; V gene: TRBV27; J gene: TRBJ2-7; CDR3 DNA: TGTGCCAGCAGTCTGGGACTAGCCTACGAGCAGTACTTC; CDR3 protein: CASSLGLAYEQYF